This TCR beta chain was retrieved from a study of T-cell reconstitution after alpha-beta-depleted transplantation in children. Notes on the study in general: Surviving recipient cells, namely T cells and thymic progenitors, were the source of high day-60 TCRbeta diversity in some patients. Among T cells one year after transplant, newly produced cells accounted for most counts and diversity. Reportedly, alpha-beta T cells present about two months post-transplant originated from several hundred expanded clones of graft origin.

Unmatched junction bases numbered 17, after V lost 6 bases and J lost 5 bases. CDR1 and CDR2 from the germline V gene are KGHSH and LQKENI. The CDR3 extends over 18 amino acids. In regard to this clonotype: Its antigen is undetermined.

It was with unique molecular identifiers that the TCRbeta library was prepared. MiXCR was run by TCRdb on the PCR reads, yielding one entry per CDR3 protein. The sample comprises some 130,000 distinct CDR3 sequences, roughly 10% of which are singletons, and 20% to 30% rests with the top ten. The J gene is TRBJ2-7, the V gene TRBV18; the match to TRBD1 covers 12 bases. This specimen consisted of PBMCs, mostly from graft donor cells, obtained 180 days after TCRalphabeta/CD19-depleted stem cell transplant. The sequence was obtained from a girl under three years old who had a stem cell transplant for combined immunodeficiency, so the T cells may come from the graft donor. The CDR3 here is CASSQSGNRDRGHDEQYF. CDR3 DNA: TGTGCCAGCTCGCAATCCGGGAACCGGGACAGGGGGCACGACGAGCAGTACTTC.